The 19 T cell receptor beta chains given below trace back to one sample, sequenced in a study of blood T cell repertoires in COVID-19. The data were produced by immunoSEQ multiplex PCR, yet TCRdb's version contains in-frame clones alone and is incomplete. Here the sample spans about 180,000 clones, approximately 90% being singletons. Sequenced: peripheral blood. Receptors originate from a man between 18 and 35 years old who had recovered from COVID-19.

This clone appeared once. The V and J genes are TRBV12-5 and TRBJ2-7, with D possibly matching TRBD1 (5 bases). Trimming took off 1 base at V and 3 bases at J, with 10 bases between the two ends. Germline loops: CDR1 LGHNT, CDR2 FRNRAP. CDR3 length: 14 residues. Here the CDR3 DNA reads TGTGCTAGTGGTTTGGCCCCGACAGTCTACGAGCAGTACTTC. Amino acid sequence: CASGLAPTVYEQYF.

This chain joins TRBV19 and TRBJ2-7; TRBD1 matches at 9 bases. This CDR3 comprises 13 residues. The V segment lost 3 bases and the J segment 5 bases; nucleotides outside the gene matches: 2. CDR1 and CDR2 (germline): LNHDA, SQIVND (reference sequence). The CDR3 spells CASSMTGGHEQYF. DNA of the CDR3: TGTGCCAGTAGTATGACAGGGGGGCACGAGCAGTACTTC.

This clone was seen just once. Germline and junction disagree at one end, which may indicate a read error. The chain has TRBV7-7 and TRBJ2-1; D remains unclear. The germline CDR1 and CDR2 sequences are SSHAT and FNYEAQ (reference sequence). The CDR3 is made up of 16 amino acids. CDR3 sequence (DNA): TGTGCTAGCAGCTTAAGAAGTACCAGCTCCTACAATGAGCAGTTCTTC. This encodes CASSLRSTSSYNEQFF.

V usage is TRBV28 and J usage is TRBJ2-1, with 10 bases matching TRBD2. The junction had 8 bases not matched to a gene; V was cut back by 8 bases and J by 7 bases. The germline V gene encodes CDR1 MDHEN and CDR2 SYDVKM. The CDR3 covers 14 residues. The CDR3: CASGSSGSLNEQFF. CDR3 DNA: TGTGCCAGCGGCTCTAGCGGGAGCCTTAATGAGCAGTTCTTC.

The rearrangement links TRBV19 to TRBJ1-3; D is ambiguous. CDR1 is LNHDA and CDR2 is SQIVND in the germline V gene (reference sequence). V dropped 3 bases and J dropped 8 bases, with 14 bases sitting between them. There are 14 residues in the CDR3. CDR3 DNA: TGTGCCAGTAGTATGAACACGCGGCCTGACACCATATATTTT. Translation: CASSMNTRPDTIYF.

CDR3 sequence reads: CASSPLPGSTDTQYF. CDR3 nucleotides: TGCGCCAGCAGCCCTCTCCCCGGGAGCACAGATACGCAGTATTTT. V usage is TRBV4-1 and J usage is TRBJ2-3; D is uncertain. Germline loops: CDR1 MGHRA, CDR2 YSYEKL. V lost 4 bases and J lost 0, with 11 bases in between. This CDR3 comprises 15 residues.

The rearrangement links TRBV4-3 to TRBJ1-5; D may be TRBD1 (5 bases). CDR3 size: 16 residues. The ends were cut back, 0 bases at V and 4 bases at J, with 13 bases in the middle. Germline CDR1 LGHNA, CDR2 YSLEER. CDR3 bases: TGCGCCAGCAGCCAAGACTTGCCAGGGTATAATCAGCCCCAGCATTTT. Its protein is CASSQDLPGYNQPQHF.

The gene calls are TRBV11-2 and TRBJ1-6; D possibly corresponds to TRBD1 (5 bases). This CDR3 comprises 15 residues. Germline V CDR1 and CDR2: SGHAT, FQNNGV. V lost 1 base, J lost 10 bases, and 14 bases lay in between. This CDR3 is CASSLVGGLESPLHF. The CDR3 coding sequence is TGTGCCAGCAGCTTAGTGGGGGGGTTGGAATCACCCCTCCACTTT.

The gene calls are TRBV7-2 and TRBJ1-4; TRBD1 aligns across 12 bases. This CDR3 region has 17 residues. The germline V gene has CDR1 SGHTA and CDR2 FQGNSA. V gave up 5 bases and J gave up 0 bases; unmatched junction bases: 4. The CDR3 is CASSPGTGGATNEKLFF. DNA for the CDR3: TGTGCCAGCAGCCCTGGGACAGGGGGCGCAACTAATGAAAAACTGTTTTTT.

The V gene is TRBV6-5, the J gene TRBJ1-2; D remains unclear. Germline CDR1 reads MNHEY; CDR2 reads SVGAGI. The CDR3 length is 14 residues. The V and J ends lost 5 bases and 5 bases respectively, with 15 bases between them. This CDR3 reads CASSIDMVRYGYTF. The CDR3 coding sequence is TGTGCCAGCAGTATAGACATGGTTCGTTATGGCTACACCTTC.

The chain recombines TRBV7-2 with TRBJ2-2; the D gene is possibly TRBD1 (6 bases). This CDR3 has 15 amino acids. Germline loops: CDR1 SGHTA, CDR2 FQGNSA. V lost 4 bases, J lost 0 bases, and 9 bases lay in between. The CDR3 DNA reads as TGTGCCAGCAGCTACAGGGACCCGAACACCGGGGAGCTGTTTTTT. It yields the protein CASSYRDPNTGELFF.

The rearrangement joins TRBV9 to TRBJ2-2; 13 bases are a match to TRBD2. Germline V gene sequence: CDR1 SGDLS, CDR2 YYNGEE. V trimming: 3 bases; J trimming: 6 bases; junction bases outside the gene matches: 5. The CDR3 totals 16 residues. This CDR3 reads CASSAGLAGVAGELFF. The DNA for the CDR3 is TGTGCCAGCAGCGCCGGACTAGCGGGAGTGGCCGGGGAGCTGTTTTTT.

This clone has a single count. The gene calls are TRBV29-1 and TRBJ2-7; D call uncertain. CDR1 is SQVTM, CDR2 ANQGSEA, per germline. CDR3 size: 12 residues. Deletions cut 7 bases from V and 2 bases from J, with 12 bases between. This CDR3 is CSGASRPYEQYF. Written as DNA, the CDR3 is TGCAGCGGTGCGAGCCGCCCCTACGAGCAGTACTTC.

The V gene is TRBV28, the J gene TRBJ2-1; 12 bases are a match to TRBD2. This CDR3 region has 12 residues. In germline, CDR1 is MDHEN, CDR2 SYDVKM. The V segment lost 5 bases and the J segment 16 bases; nucleotides outside the gene matches: 6. The CDR3 spells CASSASGRAVFF. The CDR3 nucleotides are TGTGCCAGCAGTGCTAGCGGGAGGGCCGTTTTCTTC.

A few counts support this clone. V usage is TRBV19 and J usage is TRBJ2-2; 15 bases align to TRBD2. The ends lost 4 bases at V and 5 bases at J; junction bases unmatched: 14. CDR3 length: 20 amino acids. The germline V gene has CDR1 LNHDA and CDR2 SQIVND (reference sequence). The CDR3 sequence is CASSSPLGLAGGPGTGELFF. The CDR3 region has the DNA TGTGCCAGTAGTAGCCCCCTAGGACTAGCGGGAGGGCCGGGTACCGGGGAGCTGTTTTTT.

The rearrangement uses TRBV6-5 and TRBJ1-5, with 10 bases fitting TRBD1. The CDR3 is 15 amino acids. Germline V gene data show CDR1 as MNHEY and CDR2 as SVGAGI. The trim removed 5 bases at V and 3 bases at J, leaving 4 bases unmatched. CDR3 sequence (DNA): TGTGCCAGCAGTAGACAGGGGGCGAACAATCAGCCCCAGCATTTT. Its protein product is CASSRQGANNQPQHF.

The V gene is TRBV4-3, the J gene TRBJ2-5, with 10 bases matching TRBD2. The CDR3 totals 15 residues. The junction had 3 bases not matched to a gene; V was cut back by 2 bases and J by 3 bases. Germline CDR1 LGHNA, CDR2 YSLEER. In nucleotides, the CDR3 is TGCGCCAGCAGCCAACTAGCGGGAGCCGAAGAGACCCAGTACTTC. Amino acids: CASSQLAGAEETQYF.

The chain carries TRBV19 and TRBJ1-5; D is unresolved. The CDR3 contains 12 residues. V lost 3 bases and J lost 14, with 14 bases in between. Germline CDR1 and CDR2: LNHDA and SQIVND (reference sequence). The CDR3 region is CASSIESRSKHF. The DNA of the CDR3 is TGTGCCAGTAGTATCGAGTCCAGGTCGAAGCATTTT.

A single count supports this clone. The chain couples TRBV19 to TRBJ1-6; unclear D gene. V lost 4 bases and J 6 bases, leaving 16 bases between the germline ends. CDR1 is LNHDA and CDR2 is SQIVND in the germline V gene (reference sequence). CDR3 length equals 16 residues. CDR3 protein: CASSTEPGLPNSPLHF. The CDR3 nucleotides read TGTGCCAGTAGTACCGAACCGGGTCTCCCTAATTCACCCCTCCACTTT.